The clone carrying this TCR beta chain was seen only once. Study processing details: Researchers report that nucleated cell counts were estimated from reference gene primer amplification. TCRdb's table, derived via immunoSEQ multiplex PCR, lists solely in-frame clones and lacks some. V and J calls and clone size are those listed in that table; D and trimming were worked out from the DNA. This table holds some 200,000 clones, around 90% found once. The sample is drawn from a study of blood T cell repertoires in COVID-19. At the level of the study: Whether acute or convalescent, the COVID-19 samples came from the United States, Italy and Spain. PBMCs, B-cell-depleted T cells, or T cells were the source of the cDNA or gDNA that made up the material.

V lost 1 base to trimming and J lost 2 bases, with 13 bases between them. Germline V CDR1 and CDR2: LGHNA, YNFKEQ. The CDR3 runs 16 residues. Sequencing used peripheral blood. J is TRBJ2-3 and V is TRBV4-2, with D perhaps TRBD2 (6 bases). This receptor was identified in a woman aged 18-30 years who had recovered from COVID-19. CDR3 nucleotide sequence: TGTGCCAGCAGCCAAGTGGATAGCGGCCACACAGATACGCAGTATTTT. Protein product: CASSQVDSGHTDTQYF.